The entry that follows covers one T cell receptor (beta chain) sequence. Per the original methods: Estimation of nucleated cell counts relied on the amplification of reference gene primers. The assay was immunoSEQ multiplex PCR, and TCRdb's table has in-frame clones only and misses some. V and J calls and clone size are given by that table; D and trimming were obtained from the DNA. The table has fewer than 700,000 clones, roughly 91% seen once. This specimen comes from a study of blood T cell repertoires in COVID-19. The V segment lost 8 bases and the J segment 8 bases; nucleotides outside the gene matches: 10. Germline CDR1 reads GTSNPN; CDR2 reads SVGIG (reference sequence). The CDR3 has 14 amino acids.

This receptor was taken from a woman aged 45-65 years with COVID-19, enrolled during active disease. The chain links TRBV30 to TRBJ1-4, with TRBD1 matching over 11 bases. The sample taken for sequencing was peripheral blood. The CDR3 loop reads CAVRDRGRREKLFF. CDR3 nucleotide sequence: TGTGCCGTACGGGACAGGGGGAGGCGGGAAAAACTGTTTTTT.